Described below is a single T cell receptor (beta chain) sequence and its context. Germline V lookup: CDR1 LNHDA, CDR2 SQIVND (reference sequence). This CDR3 has 14 residues. The junction had 5 bases not matched to a gene; V was cut back by 7 bases and J by 3 bases. As originally analysed: Counts of nucleated cells, estimated from reference gene primer amplification, were obtained. This table comes from immunoSEQ multiplex PCR, and its TCRdb copy is limited to in-frame clones, with some not included. The V and J calls and clone size come from that table; D and trimming were worked out from the DNA. This sample has 200,000 to 300,000 clones, with approximately 90% found just once. This entry belongs to a study of blood T cell repertoires in COVID-19.

Source material: peripheral blood. The V and J genes are TRBV19 and TRBJ2-2, with 7 bases lining up with TRBD1. This clonotype was sampled from a man aged 60-69 years who had recovered from COVID-19. CDR3 DNA: TGTGCCAGTAAGACCGGGACAGACACCGGGGAGCTGTTTTTT. Translation: CASKTGTDTGELFF.